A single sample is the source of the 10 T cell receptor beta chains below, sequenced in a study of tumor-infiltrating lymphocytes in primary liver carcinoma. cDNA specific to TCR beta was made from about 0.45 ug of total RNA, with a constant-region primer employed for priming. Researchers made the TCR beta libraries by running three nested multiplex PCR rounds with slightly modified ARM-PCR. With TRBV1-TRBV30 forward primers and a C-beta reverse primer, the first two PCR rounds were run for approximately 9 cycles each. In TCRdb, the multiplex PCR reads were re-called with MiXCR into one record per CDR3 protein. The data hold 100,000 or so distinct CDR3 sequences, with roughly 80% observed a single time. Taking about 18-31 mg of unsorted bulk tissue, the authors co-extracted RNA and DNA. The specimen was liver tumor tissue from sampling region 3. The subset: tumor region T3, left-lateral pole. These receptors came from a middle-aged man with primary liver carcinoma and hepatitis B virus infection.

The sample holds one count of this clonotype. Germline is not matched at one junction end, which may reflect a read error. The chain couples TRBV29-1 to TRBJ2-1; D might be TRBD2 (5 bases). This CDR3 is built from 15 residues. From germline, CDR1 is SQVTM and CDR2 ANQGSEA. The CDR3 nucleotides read TGCAGCGTTGTCTCCCCAGGAGGAAGAGGGAATGAACAGTTCTTC. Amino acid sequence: CSVVSPGGRGNEQFF.

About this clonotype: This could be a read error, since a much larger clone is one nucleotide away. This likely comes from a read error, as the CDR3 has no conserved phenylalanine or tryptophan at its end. CDR3 nucleotide sequence: TGTGCCAGCAGCCCCCAGGCGGAGCAGTTCCTC. Protein: CASSPQAEQFL. This chain uses TRBV7-9 with TRBJ2-1, with D unclear. V lost 5 bases, J lost 10 bases, and 9 bases lay in between. The V gene's germline CDR1 is SEHNR and CDR2 FQNEAQ (reference sequence). There are 11 residues in the CDR3.

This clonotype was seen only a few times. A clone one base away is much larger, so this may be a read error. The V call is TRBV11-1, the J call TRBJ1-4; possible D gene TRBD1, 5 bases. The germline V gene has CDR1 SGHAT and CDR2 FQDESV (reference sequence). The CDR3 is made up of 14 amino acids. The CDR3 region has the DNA TGTGCCAGCAGCTTAGTGGGGACTAATGAAATACTGTTTTTT. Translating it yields CASSLVGTNEILFF.

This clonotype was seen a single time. The CDR3 protein is CASSYIRGRTRELFF. The CDR3 DNA follows: TGTGCCAGCAGCTATATCCGGGGGAGGACCCGGGAGCTGTTTTTT. The chain combines TRBV11-2 with TRBJ2-2; D perhaps matches TRBD2 (6 bases). There are 15 residues in the CDR3. Germline V gene lookup returns CDR1 SGHAT and CDR2 FQNNGV. V lost 4 bases and J lost 9, with 18 bases in between.

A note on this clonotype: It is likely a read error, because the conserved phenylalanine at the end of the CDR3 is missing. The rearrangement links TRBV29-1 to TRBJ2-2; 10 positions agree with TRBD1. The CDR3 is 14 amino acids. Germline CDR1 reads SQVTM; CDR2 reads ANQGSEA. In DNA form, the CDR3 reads TGCAGCGTTTCGGGACAGGGGTTCACCGGGAAGCTGTTTCTC. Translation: CSVSGQGFTGKLFL.

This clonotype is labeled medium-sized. The DNA of the CDR3 is TGTGCCAGCAGTTACTCGACGGGGAGGGAAGAGACCCAGTACTTC. Protein: CASSYSTGREETQYF. The chain is built from TRBV6-5 and TRBJ2-5, with 7 bases fitting TRBD2. The germline V gene encodes CDR1 MNHEY and CDR2 SVGAGI. The CDR3 totals 15 residues. Trimming removed 0 bases from V and 3 bases from J; junction bases left unmatched: 4.

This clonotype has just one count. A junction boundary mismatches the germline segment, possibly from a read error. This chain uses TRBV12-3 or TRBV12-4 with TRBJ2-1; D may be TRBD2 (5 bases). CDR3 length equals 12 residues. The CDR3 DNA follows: TGTGCCAGCATCCCACTAGGCAATGAGCAGTTCTTT. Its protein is CASIPLGNEQFF.

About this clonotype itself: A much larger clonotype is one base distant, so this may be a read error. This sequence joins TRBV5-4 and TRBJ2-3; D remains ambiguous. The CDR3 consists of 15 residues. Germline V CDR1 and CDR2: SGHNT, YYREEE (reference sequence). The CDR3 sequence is CTSSFARGNTDTQYF. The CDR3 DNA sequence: TGTACCAGCAGCTTCGCCCGAGGAAACACAGATACGCAGTATTTT. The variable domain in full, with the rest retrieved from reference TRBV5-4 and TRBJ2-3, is ETGVTQSPTHLIKTRGQQVTLRCSSQSGHNTVSWYQQALGQGPQFIFQYYREEENGRGNFPPRFSGLQFPNYSSELNVNALELDDSALYLCTSSFARGNTDTQYFGPGTRLTVL.

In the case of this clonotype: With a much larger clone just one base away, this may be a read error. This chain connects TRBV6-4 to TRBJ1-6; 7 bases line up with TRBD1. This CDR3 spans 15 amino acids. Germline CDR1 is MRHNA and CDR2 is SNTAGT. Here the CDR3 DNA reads TGTGCCATCAGCGGGACAGCCGGTGGGGATTCACTCCTCCACTTT. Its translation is CAISGTAGGDSLLHF.

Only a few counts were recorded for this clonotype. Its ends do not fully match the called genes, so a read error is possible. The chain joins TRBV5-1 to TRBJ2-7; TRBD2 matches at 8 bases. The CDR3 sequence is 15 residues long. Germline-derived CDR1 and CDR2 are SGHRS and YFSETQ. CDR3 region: CASSSAGTRPYEQYF. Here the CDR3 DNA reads TGCGCCAGCAGCTCCGCCGGGACTAGACCCTACGAGCAGTATTTC.